These 8 T cell receptor beta chains share one sample of origin, sequenced in a study of read filtering for tumor transcriptome and immune sequencing. Molecular barcoded adaptors covering alpha/delta and beta/gamma chains were used on around 400 ng RNA. TCRdb reanalysed the reads using MiXCR and keeps one entry per CDR3 protein. The table shows some 38,000 distinct CDR3 sequences, with approximately 15% occurring only once. The specimen sequenced was a population of CD138-negative cells sorted from bone marrow. The receptors were gathered from a donor aged 40 or older with multiple myeloma.

This clonotype was recorded at least ten times. The V gene is TRBV27, the J gene TRBJ2-3; TRBD1 is a possible D gene (6 bases). The CDR3 is 14 residues long. With 5 bases removed from V and 1 base from J, the gap between germline ends came to 10 bases. Germline loops: CDR1 MNHEY, CDR2 SMNVEV (reference sequence). CDR3 coding DNA: TGTGCCAGCAGTACCAGGGGCCGCACAGATACGCAGTATTTT. The encoded protein is CASSTRGRTDTQYF.

In its sample, this clonotype was seen many times. V and J are TRBV9 and TRBJ1-4; TRBD1 aligns across 9 bases. Germline assignment: CDR1 SGDLS and CDR2 YYNGEE. V dropped 3 bases and J dropped 6; count of bases not matched to a gene: 6. The CDR3 runs to 15 residues. CDR3: CASSETGTGYEKLFF. CDR3 sequence (DNA): TGTGCCAGCAGCGAAACCGGGACAGGGTATGAAAAACTGTTTTTT.

This chain uses TRBV12-3 or TRBV12-4 with TRBJ2-5; the D is unclear. CDR3 length: 13 residues. V was clipped by 5 bases and J by 4 bases, with 11 bases between them. In DNA form, the CDR3 reads TGTGCCAGCAGTCTCCCGGACGGAGAGACCCAGTACTTC. Its translation: CASSLPDGETQYF.

This clonotype is judged medium-sized. The rearrangement links TRBV5-1 to TRBJ2-3; D gene ambiguous. The CDR3 covers 14 residues. V gave up 0 bases and J gave up 4 bases, with 9 bases separating them. Per the germline V gene, CDR1 is SGHRS and CDR2 is YFSETQ. The CDR3 DNA is TGCGCCAGCAGCTTGGACCCCCCCGCAGATACGCAGTATTTT. This gives the protein CASSLDPPADTQYF.

As to this clonotype: This likely traces to a read error, being one base from a far larger clone. The chain has TRBV4-2 and TRBJ2-1; 7 bases fit TRBD2. This CDR3 contains 19 residues. Germline V gene data show CDR1 as LGHNA and CDR2 as YNFKEQ. CDR3 DNA: TGCGCCAGCAGCCAAGAAGGGACGGTGACTAGCAGCCTCTACAATGAGCAGCTCTTC. Amino acid sequence: CASSQEGTVTSSLYNEQLF.

With respect to this clonotype: This likely stems from a read error, as it lies one base from a far larger clone. This chain links TRBV6-1 with TRBJ2-1, with D possibly matching TRBD1 (7 bases). CDR3 length: 14 amino acids. The germline gives CDR1 MNHNS, CDR2 SASEGT. V lost 7 bases and J lost 0, with 10 bases in between. CDR3 DNA: TGTGCCAGCATGCGGGACAGCTCCTACAATGAGCAGTTCTTC. Amino acid sequence: CASMRDSSYNEQFF.

This clonotype was detected a few times. A much larger clone lies one base from this, so it may be a read error. No conserved phenylalanine or tryptophan is present at the end of the CDR3, so a read error is the likely explanation. This chain connects TRBV5-1 to TRBJ2-2; no firm D call. The CDR3 spans 14 residues. V gave up 6 bases and J gave up 2 bases, with 11 bases separating them. Germline V CDR1 and CDR2: SGHRS, YFSETQ. The CDR3 reads CASTSGLNTGELFL. CDR3 sequence (DNA): TGCGCCAGCACTTCCGGCCTTAACACCGGGGAGCTGTTTCTT.

This clonotype was observed many times. V is TRBV12-3 or TRBV12-4 and J is TRBJ1-6; D ambiguous. CDR3 length: 14 residues. Trimming took off 4 bases at V and 8 bases at J, with 12 bases between the two ends. CDR3 residues: CASSSSPNHSPLHF. The DNA for the CDR3 is TGTGCCAGCAGTTCAAGCCCTAACCATTCACCCCTCCACTTT.